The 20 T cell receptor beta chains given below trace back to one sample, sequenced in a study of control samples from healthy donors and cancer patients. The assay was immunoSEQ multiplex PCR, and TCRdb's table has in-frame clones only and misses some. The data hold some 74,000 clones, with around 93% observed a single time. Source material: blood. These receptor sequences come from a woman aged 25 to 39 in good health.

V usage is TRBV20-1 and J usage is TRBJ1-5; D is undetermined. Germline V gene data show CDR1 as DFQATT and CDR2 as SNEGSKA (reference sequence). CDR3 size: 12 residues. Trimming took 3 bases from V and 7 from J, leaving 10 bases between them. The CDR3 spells CSASMGLQPQHF. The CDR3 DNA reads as TGCAGTGCTAGTATGGGGTTGCAGCCCCAGCATTTT.

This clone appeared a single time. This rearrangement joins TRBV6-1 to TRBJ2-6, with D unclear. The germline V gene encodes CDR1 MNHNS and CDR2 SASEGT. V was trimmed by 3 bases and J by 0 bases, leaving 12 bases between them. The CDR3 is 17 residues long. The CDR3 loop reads CASSESVVLSGANVLTF. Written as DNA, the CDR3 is TGTGCCAGCAGTGAGTCGGTGGTGCTCTCTGGGGCCAACGTCCTGACTTTC.

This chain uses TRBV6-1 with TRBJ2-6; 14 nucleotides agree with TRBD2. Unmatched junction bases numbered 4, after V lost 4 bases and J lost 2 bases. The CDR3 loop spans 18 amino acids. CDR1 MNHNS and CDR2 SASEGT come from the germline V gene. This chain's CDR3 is CASSGGLAGVAGANVLTF. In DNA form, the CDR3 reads TGTGCCAGCAGTGGGGGACTAGCGGGGGTGGCTGGGGCCAACGTCCTGACTTTC.

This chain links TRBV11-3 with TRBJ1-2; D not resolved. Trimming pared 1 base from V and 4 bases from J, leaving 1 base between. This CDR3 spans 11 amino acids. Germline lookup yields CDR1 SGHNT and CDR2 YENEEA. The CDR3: CASSLGYGYTF. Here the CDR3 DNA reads TGTGCCAGCAGCTTAGGCTATGGCTACACCTTC.

The DNA of the CDR3 is TGTGCCACCAGTGATTTCGGGAGCCCCTACAGGAATGAGCAGTTCTTC. Protein sequence: CATSDFGSPYRNEQFF. The chain carries TRBV24-1 and TRBJ2-1; tentatively, D is TRBD2 (6 bases). CDR1 and CDR2 from the germline V gene are KGHDR and SFDVKD. Trimming removed 1 base from V and 7 bases from J, with 16 bases in between. This CDR3 has 16 amino acids.

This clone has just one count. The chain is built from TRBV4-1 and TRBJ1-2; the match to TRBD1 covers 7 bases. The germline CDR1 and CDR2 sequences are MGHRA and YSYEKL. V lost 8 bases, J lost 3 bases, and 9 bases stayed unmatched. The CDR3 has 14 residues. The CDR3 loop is CASRLNTGDYGYTF. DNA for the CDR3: TGCGCCAGCCGCCTTAACACAGGGGACTATGGCTACACCTTC.

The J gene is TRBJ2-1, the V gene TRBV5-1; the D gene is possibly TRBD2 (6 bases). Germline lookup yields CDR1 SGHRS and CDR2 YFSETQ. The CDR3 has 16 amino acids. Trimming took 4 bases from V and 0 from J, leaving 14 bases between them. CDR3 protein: CASSPGTGSSYNEQFF. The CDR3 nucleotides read TGCGCCAGCAGCCCGGGGACTGGAAGCTCCTACAATGAGCAGTTCTTC.

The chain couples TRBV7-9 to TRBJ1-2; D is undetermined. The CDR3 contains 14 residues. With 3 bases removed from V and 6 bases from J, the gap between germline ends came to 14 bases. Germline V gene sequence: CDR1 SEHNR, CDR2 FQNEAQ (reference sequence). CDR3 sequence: CASSFPSAYDGYTF. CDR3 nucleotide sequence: TGTGCCAGCAGCTTTCCATCCGCGTACGATGGCTACACCTTC. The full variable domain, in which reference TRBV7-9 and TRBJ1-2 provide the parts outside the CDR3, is DTGVSQNPRHKITKRGQNVTFRCDPISEHNRLYWYRQTLGQGPEFLTYFQNEAQLEKSRLLSDRFSAERPKGSFSTLEIQRTEQGDSAMYLCASSFPSAYDGYTFGSGTRLTVV.

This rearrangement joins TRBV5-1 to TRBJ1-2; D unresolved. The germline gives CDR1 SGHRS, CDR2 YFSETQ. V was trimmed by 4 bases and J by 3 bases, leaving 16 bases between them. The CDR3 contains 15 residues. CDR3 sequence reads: CASSQLGGPDYGYTF. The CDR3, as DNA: TGCGCCAGCAGCCAACTGGGAGGGCCCGACTATGGCTACACCTTC.

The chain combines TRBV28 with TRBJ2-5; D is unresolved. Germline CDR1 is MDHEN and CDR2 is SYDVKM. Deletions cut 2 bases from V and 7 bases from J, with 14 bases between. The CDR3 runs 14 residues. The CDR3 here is CASSLIGTKGTQYF. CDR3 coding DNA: TGTGCCAGCAGTTTAATAGGTACCAAGGGGACCCAGTACTTC.

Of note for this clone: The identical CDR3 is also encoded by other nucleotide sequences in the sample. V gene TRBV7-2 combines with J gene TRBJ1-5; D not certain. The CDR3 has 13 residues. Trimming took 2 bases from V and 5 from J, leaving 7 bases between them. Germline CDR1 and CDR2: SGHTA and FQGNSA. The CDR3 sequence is CASSLRRDQPQHF. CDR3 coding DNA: TGTGCCAGCAGCTTACGAAGAGATCAGCCCCAGCATTTT.

CDR3 bases: TGTGCCAGCAGCTCGTACGTGGATTCCCACGAGCAGTACGTC. Its translation is CASSSYVDSHEQYV. The genes are TRBV11-3 and TRBJ2-7; D is uncertain. The CDR3 has 14 residues. The V gene's germline CDR1 is SGHNT and CDR2 YENEEA. The V and J ends lost 4 bases and 5 bases respectively, with 15 bases between them.

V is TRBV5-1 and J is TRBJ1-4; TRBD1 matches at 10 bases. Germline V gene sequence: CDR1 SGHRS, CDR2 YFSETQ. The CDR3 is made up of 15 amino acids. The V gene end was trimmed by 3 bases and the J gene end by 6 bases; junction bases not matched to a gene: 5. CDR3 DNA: TGCGCCAGCAGCTCGACAGGGGGCAGTTATGAAAAACTGTTTTTT. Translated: CASSSTGGSYEKLFF.

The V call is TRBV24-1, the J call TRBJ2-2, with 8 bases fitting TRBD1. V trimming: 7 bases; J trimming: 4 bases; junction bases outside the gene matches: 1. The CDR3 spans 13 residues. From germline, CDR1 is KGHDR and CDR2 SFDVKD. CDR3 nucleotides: TGTGCCACCAGGGACAGGGCCACCGGGGAGCTGTTTTTT. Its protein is CATRDRATGELFF.

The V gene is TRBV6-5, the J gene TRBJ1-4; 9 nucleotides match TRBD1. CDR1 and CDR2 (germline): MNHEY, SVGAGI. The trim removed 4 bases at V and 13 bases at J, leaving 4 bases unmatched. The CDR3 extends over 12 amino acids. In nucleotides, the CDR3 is TGTGCCAGCAGTTTATCGGACAGGGGACTGTTTTTT. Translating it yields CASSLSDRGLFF.

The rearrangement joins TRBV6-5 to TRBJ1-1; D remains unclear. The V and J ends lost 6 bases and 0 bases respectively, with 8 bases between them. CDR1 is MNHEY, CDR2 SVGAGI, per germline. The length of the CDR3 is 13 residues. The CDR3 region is CASRQFLNTEAFF. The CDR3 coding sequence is TGTGCCAGCAGACAGTTTTTGAACACTGAAGCTTTCTTT.

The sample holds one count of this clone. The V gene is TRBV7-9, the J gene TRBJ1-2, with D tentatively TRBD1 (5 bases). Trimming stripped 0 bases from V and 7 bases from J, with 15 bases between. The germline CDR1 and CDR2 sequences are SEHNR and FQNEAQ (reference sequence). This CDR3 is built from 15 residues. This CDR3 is CASSLALSGGFGYTF. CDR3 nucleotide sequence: TGTGCCAGCAGCTTAGCGCTCTCCGGGGGTTTTGGCTACACCTTC.

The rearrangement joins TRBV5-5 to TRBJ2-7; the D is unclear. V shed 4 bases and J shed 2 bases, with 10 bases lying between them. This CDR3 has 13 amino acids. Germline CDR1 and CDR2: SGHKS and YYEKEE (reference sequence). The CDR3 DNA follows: TGTGCCAGCAGCCACGCGGATCCCTACGAGCAGTACTTC. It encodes CASSHADPYEQYF.

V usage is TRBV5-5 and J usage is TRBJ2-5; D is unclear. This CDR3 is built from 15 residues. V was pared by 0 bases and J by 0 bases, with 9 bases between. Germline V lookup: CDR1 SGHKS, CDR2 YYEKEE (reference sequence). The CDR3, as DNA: TGTGCCAGCAGCTTGGGGCAGGCCGACCAAGAGACCCAGTACTTC. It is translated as CASSLGQADQETQYF. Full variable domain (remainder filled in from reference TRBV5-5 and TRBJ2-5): DAGVTQSPTHLIKTRGQQVTLRCSPISGHKSVSWYQQVLGQGPQFIFQYYEKEERGRGNFPDRFSARQFPNYSSELNVNALLLGDSALYLCASSLGQADQETQYFGPGTRLLVL.

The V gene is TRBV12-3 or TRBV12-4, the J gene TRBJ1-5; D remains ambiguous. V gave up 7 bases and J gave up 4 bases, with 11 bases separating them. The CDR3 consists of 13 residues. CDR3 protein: CASNDRQNQPQHF. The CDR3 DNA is TGTGCCAGCAACGACCGTCAGAATCAGCCCCAGCATTTT.